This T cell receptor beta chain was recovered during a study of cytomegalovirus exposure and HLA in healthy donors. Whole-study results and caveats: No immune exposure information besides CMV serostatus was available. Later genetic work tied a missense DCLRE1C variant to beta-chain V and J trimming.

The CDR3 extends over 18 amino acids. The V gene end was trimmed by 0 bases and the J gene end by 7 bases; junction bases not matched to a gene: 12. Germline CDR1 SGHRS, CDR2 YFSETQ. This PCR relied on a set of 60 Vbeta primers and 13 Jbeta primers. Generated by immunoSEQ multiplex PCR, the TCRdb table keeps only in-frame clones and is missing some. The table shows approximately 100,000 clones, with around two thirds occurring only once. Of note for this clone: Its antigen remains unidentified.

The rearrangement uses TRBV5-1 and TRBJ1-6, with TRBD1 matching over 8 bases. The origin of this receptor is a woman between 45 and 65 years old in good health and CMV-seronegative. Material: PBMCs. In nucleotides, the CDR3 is TGCGCCAGCAGCTTGGTCAAACAGGGGGTGTTTGGGAATTCACCCCTCCACTTT. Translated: CASSLVKQGVFGNSPLHF. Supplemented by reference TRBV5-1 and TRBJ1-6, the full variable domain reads KAGVTQTPRYLIKTRGQQVTLSCSPISGHRSVSWYQQTPGQGLQFLFEYFSETQRNKGNFPGRFSGRQFSNSRSEMNVSTLELGDSALYLCASSLVKQGVFGNSPLHFGNGTRLTVT.